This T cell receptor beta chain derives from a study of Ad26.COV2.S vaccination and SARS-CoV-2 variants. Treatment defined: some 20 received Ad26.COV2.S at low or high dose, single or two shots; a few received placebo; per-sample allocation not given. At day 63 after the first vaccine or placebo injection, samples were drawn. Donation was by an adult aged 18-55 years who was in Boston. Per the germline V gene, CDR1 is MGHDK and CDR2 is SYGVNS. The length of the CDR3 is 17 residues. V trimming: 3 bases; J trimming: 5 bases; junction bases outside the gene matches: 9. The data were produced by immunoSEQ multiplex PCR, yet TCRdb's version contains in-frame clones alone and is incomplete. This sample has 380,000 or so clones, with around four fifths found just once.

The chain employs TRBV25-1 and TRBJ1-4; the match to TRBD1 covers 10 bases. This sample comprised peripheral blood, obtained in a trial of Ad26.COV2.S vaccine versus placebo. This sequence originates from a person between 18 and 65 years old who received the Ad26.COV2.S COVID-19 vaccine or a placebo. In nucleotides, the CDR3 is TGTGCCAGCAGTGAGATTGATCCGGGACAGGGGAATGAAAAACTGTTTTTT. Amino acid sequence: CASSEIDPGQGNEKLFF.